This TCR beta chain was sequenced in a study of shared clonotypes between healthy human individuals. Investigators spread the genomic DNA of each subset evenly over several immunoSEQ plates. In the sorted-subset replicate PCRs, 200 ng DNA, around 32,000 T cell genomes, was used. Generated by immunoSEQ multiplex PCR, the TCRdb table keeps only in-frame clones and is missing some. There are 2 million to 2.5 million clones in the sample; 85% to 95% occur only once, and 0.37% lies in the top ten. Notes on this clone: Its antigen remains unidentified.

Study outcomes and limitations: Sequencing depth was expected to influence donor clonotype sharing. Non-shared clonotypes had lower generation probabilities than clonotypes shared by all four sorted-subset donors.

Germline V gives CDR1 MNHNS, CDR2 SASEGT. The CDR3 runs 14 residues. Trimming removed 7 bases from V and 8 bases from J, with 20 bases in between. The material sequenced was naive CD4+ T cells from PBMCs. Subset given: CD45RA+ positively selected. This TCR was recovered from a man younger than 35 in good health. Some clones in this sample may be carry-over from other donors' samples. The chain recombines TRBV6-1 with TRBJ1-2; D uncertain. CDR3 region: CASILLLDSSGYTF. The CDR3 DNA reads TGTGCCAGCATCCTGTTACTAGATTCTAGCGGCTACACCTTC.